The 22 T cell receptor beta chains below were found in one sample sequenced in a study of regulatory T cells in long-lasting Graves disease. Time point meaning: newly diagnosed GD, antithyroid drugs for less than 3 months. PBMCs were the source of the RNA used for TCR sequencing. Libraries of TCR beta came from iRepertoire HTBI primers plus Arm-PCR of CDR3 regions. TCRdb independently ran MiXCR on the multiplex PCR reads; one entry per CDR3 protein. There are 580,000 or so distinct CDR3 sequences in the sample; 15% to 20% occur only once, and around 12% lies in the top ten. This same sample was also part of a study on T cells in Graves' hyperthyroidism and ophthalmopathy.

This material consisted of peripheral blood mononuclear cells (PBMCs), taken at new diagnosis, from a patient treated with antithyroid drugs. Receptors were obtained from a man aged 18 to 29 with Graves disease.

In this sample, this clonotype turned up a few times. A junction end diverges from the germline sequence, so it may reflect a read error. The chain uses TRBV5-1 and TRBJ2-1; 8 bases align to TRBD2. The CDR3 is made up of 14 amino acids. Germline assignment: CDR1 SGHRS and CDR2 YFSETQ. DNA of the CDR3: TGTGCCAGCAGCGAAGCGGGAGAAGACAATGAGCAGTTCTTC. Its protein is CASSEAGEDNEQFF.

The chain employs TRBV27 and TRBJ2-7, with 8 bases aligning to TRBD2. CDR3 length: 15 amino acids. V was clipped by 6 bases and J by 4 bases; unmatched bases: 11. Per the germline V gene, CDR1 is MNHEY and CDR2 is SMNVEV (reference sequence). The CDR3 nucleotides read TGTGCCAGCAGCCCCGGAGTAGCGGGACTTTACGAGCAGTACTTC. It encodes CASSPGVAGLYEQYF.

This clonotype was recorded many times. The chain employs TRBV7-9 and TRBJ2-1, with D possibly matching TRBD2 (6 bases). Trimming pared 4 bases from V and 0 bases from J, leaving 13 bases between. CDR1 and CDR2 from the germline V gene are SEHNR and FQNEAQ (reference sequence). The length of the CDR3 is 16 residues. This CDR3 reads CASSWVEGYSYNEQFF. The CDR3 DNA reads TGTGCCAGCAGCTGGGTGGAGGGGTACTCCTACAATGAGCAGTTCTTC.

Concerning this clonotype: A much larger clone lies a single base off, so this may be a read error. The rearrangement joins TRBV30 to TRBJ2-7; 7 nucleotides align to TRBD2. The CDR3 contains 15 residues. The V gene end was trimmed by 1 base and the J gene end by 5 bases; junction bases not matched to a gene: 11. Per the germline V gene, CDR1 is GTSNPN and CDR2 is SVGIG (reference sequence). In DNA, the CDR3 is TGTGCCTGGAGTGCATTTACCGGGACTACTAACGAGCAGTACTTC. This translates into CAWSAFTGTTNEQYF.

There are a few counts of this clonotype. V is TRBV24-1 and J is TRBJ1-5; 9 nucleotides match TRBD1. Trimming took 4 bases from V and 5 from J; bases not matched to a gene: 11. CDR1 and CDR2 from the germline V gene are KGHDR and SFDVKD. The CDR3 sequence is 17 residues long. This CDR3 is CATSDPSLTGGHQPQHF. In DNA, the CDR3 is TGTGCCACCAGTGACCCGTCACTGACAGGGGGACATCAGCCCCAGCATTTT.

This clonotype was observed a handful of times. V usage is TRBV3-1 and J usage is TRBJ1-1, with D perhaps matching TRBD1 (5 bases). CDR1 LGHDT and CDR2 YNNKEL come from the germline V gene (reference sequence). Trimming pared 0 bases from V and 13 bases from J, leaving 12 bases between. The CDR3 runs 12 residues. The CDR3 DNA reads TGTGCCAGCAGCCAAGAGAGCCTCAGGGTTTTCTTT. It encodes CASSQESLRVFF.

The V and J genes are TRBV27 and TRBJ2-3; TRBD2 agrees at 15 bases. CDR3 length: 16 residues. V trimming: 7 bases; J trimming: 7 bases; junction bases outside the gene matches: 9. Germline V lookup: CDR1 MNHEY, CDR2 SMNVEV (reference sequence). The CDR3 DNA is TGTGCCAGCACCCCAGGACTAGCGGGAGGGACTAATACGCAGTATTTT. Its translation is CASTPGLAGGTNTQYF.

This clonotype was seen a few times. CDR3 amino acids: CATSRDLPSGNTIYF. The CDR3 DNA is TGTGCCACCAGCAGAGACCTACCGTCTGGAAACACCATATATTTT. This sequence joins TRBV15 and TRBJ1-3; D gene ambiguous. This CDR3 contains 15 residues. Germline assignment: CDR1 LNHNV and CDR2 YYDKDF (reference sequence). V was clipped by 0 bases and J by 1 base, with 7 bases between them.

The chain combines TRBV3-1 with TRBJ2-7; 13 bases fit TRBD2. The V gene's germline CDR1 is LGHDT and CDR2 YNNKEL (reference sequence). V shed 4 bases and J 0 bases; nucleotides not matched to a gene: 6. The CDR3 extends over 17 amino acids. The CDR3 here is CASSPGTSGKSSYEQYF. The CDR3, as DNA: TGTGCCAGCAGCCCCGGGACTAGCGGGAAAAGCTCCTACGAGCAGTACTTC.

This clonotype was recorded at least ten times. Relative to the germline gene, one junction end is altered; a read error may explain this. The rearrangement links TRBV28 to TRBJ2-7; TRBD1 matches 7 bases. Per germline, CDR1 MDHEN and CDR2 SYDVKM. CDR3 length equals 13 residues. CDR3 region: CASSLDRYYEQYF. CDR3 bases: TGCGCCAGCAGCCTGGACAGGTACTACGAGCAGTACTTC.

This clonotype was observed at least ten times. The rearrangement links TRBV3-1 to TRBJ2-3, with TRBD2 matching 12 bases. The CDR3 consists of 16 residues. The J segment lost 3 bases and the V segment lost 0 bases, leaving 1 base of the junction unmatched. CDR1 is LGHDT, CDR2 YNNKEL, per germline (reference sequence). CDR3 sequence: CASSQETSGSTDTQYF. The CDR3 DNA reads as TGTGCCAGCAGCCAAGAGACTAGCGGGAGTACAGATACGCAGTATTTT.

This clonotype was counted ten times or more. The V gene is TRBV18, the J gene TRBJ2-7; D gene unclear. There are 14 residues in the CDR3. The V gene's germline CDR1 is KGHSH and CDR2 LQKENI. The germline V and J ends were trimmed by 6 bases and 0 bases, with 12 bases remaining between them. CDR3 sequence (DNA): TGTGCCAGCTCCCCCGACACCGACTCCTACGAGCAGTACTTC. This codes for CASSPDTDSYEQYF.

This clonotype has a handful of counts. The chain has TRBV11-2 and TRBJ2-5; D call uncertain. CDR1 and CDR2 from the germline V gene are SGHAT and FQNNGV. V was clipped by 3 bases and J by 7 bases, with 6 bases between them. This CDR3 contains 11 residues. CDR3 sequence reads: CASSFGPTQYF. In nucleotides, the CDR3 is TGTGCCAGCAGCTTCGGGCCGACCCAGTACTTC.

This clonotype was seen a few times. The chain joins TRBV19 to TRBJ1-5; D unresolved. Germline values: CDR1 LNHDA, CDR2 SQIVND (reference sequence). CDR3 length: 16 amino acids. Trimming pared 2 bases from V and 0 bases from J, leaving 11 bases between. The CDR3 DNA sequence: TGTGCCAGTAGTATACGCTCCGGGTATAGCAATCAGCCCCAGCATTTT. It translates to CASSIRSGYSNQPQHF.

This clonotype was detected a few times. The gene calls are TRBV7-9 and TRBJ1-2; 7 positions match TRBD1. The CDR3 sequence is 13 residues long. V lost 5 bases, J lost 8 bases, and 8 bases stayed unmatched. CDR1 is SEHNR, CDR2 FQNEAQ, per germline (reference sequence). The CDR3 DNA is TGTGCCAGCAGCCACAGGGGCCTAAAAGGCTACACCTTC. This gives the protein CASSHRGLKGYTF.

The sample holds many counts of this clonotype. CDR3 nucleotide sequence: TGTGCCAGCAGTGTTAGACAGGCGGGCTACGAGCAGTACTTC. Residues: CASSVRQAGYEQYF. This sequence joins TRBV6-2 or TRBV6-3 and TRBJ2-7, with D possibly being TRBD1 (6 bases). The V end was cut by 5 bases, the J end by 3 bases, with 14 bases between. CDR3 length: 14 amino acids. CDR1 and CDR2 (germline): MNHEY, SVGEGT.

This clonotype was recorded many times. The chain is built from TRBV24-1 and TRBJ2-3; D unresolved. CDR1 is KGHDR and CDR2 is SFDVKD in the germline V gene. This CDR3 has 15 residues. With 0 bases removed from V and 4 bases from J, the gap between germline ends came to 10 bases. CDR3 protein: CATSDLSVGPDTQYF. The DNA for the CDR3 is TGTGCCACCAGTGATTTGAGCGTCGGCCCAGATACGCAGTATTTT.

At least ten counts were recorded for this clonotype. The chain links TRBV27 to TRBJ1-2; D may be TRBD1 (5 bases). The germline V and J ends were trimmed by 5 bases and 4 bases, with 11 bases remaining between them. Germline CDR1 MNHEY, CDR2 SMNVEV (reference sequence). This CDR3 comprises 13 residues. The CDR3 nucleotides are TGTGCCAGCAGTGCGGGACCCCTCTATGGCTACACCTTC. It is translated as CASSAGPLYGYTF.

In this sample, this clonotype turned up a few times. This chain uses TRBV5-1 with TRBJ2-3, with 8 positions matching TRBD1. After removal of 4 bases from V and 4 bases from J, the junction contained 8 bases not matched to a gene. In germline, CDR1 is SGHRS, CDR2 YFSETQ. The CDR3 is 15 amino acids. CDR3 protein: CASSDPQGAADTQYF. The CDR3 DNA is TGCGCCAGCAGCGATCCTCAGGGGGCGGCAGATACGCAGTATTTT.

At least ten counts were recorded for this clonotype. This chain uses TRBV12-3 or TRBV12-4 with TRBJ2-7, with D uncertain. This CDR3 is built from 13 residues. V lost 5 bases, J lost 3 bases, and 11 bases lay in between. CDR3 residues: CASSTQDRYEQYF. The CDR3 region has the DNA TGTGCCAGCAGTACCCAAGATCGCTACGAGCAGTACTTC.

The rearrangement links TRBV6-1 to TRBJ2-3; 8 nucleotides agree with TRBD2. The CDR3 has 16 amino acids. After removal of 2 bases from V and 2 bases from J, the junction contained 6 bases not matched to a gene. Germline V gene sequence: CDR1 MNHNS, CDR2 SASEGT. The CDR3 DNA follows: TGTGCCAGCAGTGAACATCCTAGCGGGTACACAGATACGCAGTATTTT. Amino acid sequence: CASSEHPSGYTDTQYF.

Concerning this clonotype itself: With a much larger clone just one base away, this may be a read error. It is likely a read error, because the conserved phenylalanine at the end of the CDR3 is missing. The rearrangement uses TRBV12-3 or TRBV12-4 and TRBJ2-3; 9 nucleotides align to TRBD2. This CDR3 region has 13 residues. V was clipped by 5 bases and J by 11 bases; unmatched bases: 8. CDR3 protein: CASSVFLAGEQYL. CDR3 DNA: TGTGCCAGCAGTGTATTCTTAGCGGGAGAGCAGTATTTG.